This T cell receptor beta chain was identified in a study of T-cell reconstitution after alpha-beta-depleted transplantation in children. This sample's TCRbeta library carried unique molecular identifier barcodes. TCRdb re-called the PCR reads with MiXCR, one entry per CDR3 protein. The sample shows about a million distinct CDR3 sequences, around 30% of them seen only once. Only a few counts were recorded for this clonotype. What it recognizes is unknown. Study-wide findings and caveats: Where alpha-beta T cells came from about two months after transplant was reportedly several hundred expanded graft clones. A year had passed since transplant, and T-cell counts and diversity by then came mostly from newly produced T cells. Some patients' high day-60 TCRbeta diversity was traced to surviving recipient T cells and thymic progenitors.

The input for sequencing was PBMCs, mostly from graft donor cells, taken 360 days after TCRalphabeta/CD19-depleted stem cell transplant. The sequence was collected from a boy under three years old who had a stem cell transplant for SCID, so the T cells may come from the graft donor.

CDR3 in DNA: TGTGCCACCAGCAGGAGGGGGGCCGATGAGCAGTTCTTC. It yields the protein CATSRRGADEQFF. The V and J genes are TRBV15 and TRBJ2-1; D possibly matches TRBD1 or TRBD2 (6 bases each). The CDR3 covers 13 residues. Germline V gene lookup returns CDR1 LNHNV and CDR2 YYDKDF (reference sequence). Trimming removed 3 bases at V and 8 bases at J, with 11 bases between.